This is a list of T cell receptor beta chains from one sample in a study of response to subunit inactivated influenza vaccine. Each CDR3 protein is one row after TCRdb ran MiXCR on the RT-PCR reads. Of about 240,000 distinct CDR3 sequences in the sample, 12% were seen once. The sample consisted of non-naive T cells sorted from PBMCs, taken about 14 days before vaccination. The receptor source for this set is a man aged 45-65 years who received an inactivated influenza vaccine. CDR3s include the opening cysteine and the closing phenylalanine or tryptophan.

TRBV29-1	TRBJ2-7	CSVGIRSDEQYF
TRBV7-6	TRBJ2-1	CASSRRRQGERHEQFF
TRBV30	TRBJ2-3	CAWSVRSSASTDTQYF
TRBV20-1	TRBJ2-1	CSARGFETSGSLREQFF
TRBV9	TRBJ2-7	CASSVEPGLAYEQYF
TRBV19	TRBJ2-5	CASSPSFGETQYF
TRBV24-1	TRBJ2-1	CATSDAGTSGSEQFF
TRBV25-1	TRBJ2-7	CASSGTSGRFSAYEQYF
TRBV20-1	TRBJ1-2	CSARTPLAYGYTF
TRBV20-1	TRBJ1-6	CSASTAGQYNSPLHF